This is a list of T cell receptor beta chains from one sample in a study of blood T cell repertoires in COVID-19. The table came from immunoSEQ multiplex PCR; TCRdb's copy has only in-frame clones and leaves some out. The data contain 210,000 or so clones, 80% of them singletons. Sequencing used PBMCs or T cells enriched from blood (not recorded which). The receptors shown here come from a young man with acute COVID-19. Each CDR3 is given with its conserved first and last residue. The order of the fields is V gene, D gene, J gene, CDR3 length, clone size, CDR3 protein, CDR3 DNA. The D gene is left open where the match is weak. Rows give clone size only sometimes, using once, few, many, or a class for an expanded clone.

TRBV10-3,TRBD1,TRBJ2-2,16,few,CAISAGTVGRTGELFF,TGTGCCATCAGTGCTGGGACAGTGGGAAGGACCGGGGAGCTGTTTTTT
TRBV12-3/TRBV12-4,-,TRBJ1-2,12,-,CASSPGRYGYTF,TGTGCCAGCAGTCCAGGGAGGTATGGCTACACCTTC
TRBV25-1,TRBD2,TRBJ2-7,11,-,CASAGAYEQYF,TGTGCCAGCGCGGGAGCGTACGAGCAGTACTTC
TRBV7-9,-,TRBJ1-2,16,-,CASSLSVWSSDYGYTF,TGTGCCAGCAGCTTATCTGTTTGGAGTTCTGACTATGGCTACACCTTC
TRBV30,-,TRBJ1-2,12,-,CAWRGESEGYTF,TGTGCCTGGAGAGGAGAATCGGAAGGCTACACCTTC
TRBV6-6,TRBD1,TRBJ2-7,14,-,CASSYKRQGGEQYF,TGTGCCAGCAGTTACAAGCGACAGGGCGGTGAGCAGTACTTC
TRBV27,TRBD2,TRBJ2-1,14,once,CASSFIAGWDEQFF,TGTGCCAGCAGTTTTATAGCGGGGTGGGATGAGCAGTTCTTC
TRBV9,TRBD2,TRBJ2-3,17,-,CASSVDPKGLVTDTQYF,TGTGCCAGCAGCGTAGACCCCAAGGGACTAGTCACAGATACGCAGTATTTT
TRBV10-3,TRBD2,TRBJ2-2,13,few,CAIRREGTGELFF,TGTGCCATCAGGCGGGAGGGCACCGGGGAGCTGTTTTTT
TRBV11-3,-,TRBJ2-2,14,-,CASSPGGGTGELFF,TGTGCCAGCAGTCCCGGGGGAGGCACCGGGGAGCTGTTTTTT
TRBV6-5,-,TRBJ2-2,13,-,CASITRGDGELFF,TGTGCCAGCATAACACGGGGAGACGGGGAGCTGTTTTTT